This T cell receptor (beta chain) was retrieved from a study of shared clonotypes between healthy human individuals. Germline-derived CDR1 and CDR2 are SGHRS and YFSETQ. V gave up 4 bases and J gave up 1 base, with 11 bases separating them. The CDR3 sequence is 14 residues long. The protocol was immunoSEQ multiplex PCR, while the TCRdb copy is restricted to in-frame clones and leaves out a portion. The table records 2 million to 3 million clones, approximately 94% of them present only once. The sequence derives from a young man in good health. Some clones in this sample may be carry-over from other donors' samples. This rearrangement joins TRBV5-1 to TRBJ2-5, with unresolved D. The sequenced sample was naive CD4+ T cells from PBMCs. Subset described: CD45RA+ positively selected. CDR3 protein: CASSPLVPQETQYF. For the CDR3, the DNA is TGCGCCAGCAGCCCGCTCGTTCCCCAAGAGACCCAGTACTTC. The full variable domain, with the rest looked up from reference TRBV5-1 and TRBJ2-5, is KAGVTQTPRYLIKTRGQQVTLSCSPISGHRSVSWYQQTPGQGLQFLFEYFSETQRNKGNFPGRFSGRQFSNSRSEMNVSTLELGDSALYLCASSPLVPQETQYFGPGTRLLVL.